Sequencing of this TCR beta chain was carried out in a study of human T cells and chemical hapten exposure. Whole-study findings and limits: Unchanged with DPC sensitization were TCRs above 1 in 1000 frequency. Controls had significantly fewer large CDR3 similarity clusters than were formed by expanded TCRs.

The CDR3 is 14 amino acids. Trimming stripped 1 base from V and 6 bases from J, with 13 bases between. From germline, CDR1 is SEHNR and CDR2 FQNEAQ (reference sequence). Time point of the sample: patch test 2, 6 weeks after DPC sensitization. Stated treatment: therapeutic diphenylcyclopropenone sensitization with weekly scalp DPC. TCRdb recomputed calls from the RACE reads with MiXCR, one row per CDR3 protein. Here the sample spans tens of thousands of distinct CDR3 sequences, about 10% being singletons. With regard to this clonotype: What it binds is unknown.

This receptor was identified in a woman aged 45-60 years with alopecia areata. Some clones in this sample may be carry-over from other donors' samples. This chain uses TRBV7-9 with TRBJ2-7; D ambiguous. The sequences come from whole blood, collected in connection with sensitization to the hapten diphenylcyclopropenone (DPC). CDR3 coding DNA: TGTGCCAGCAGCTTAGGTCGCGGTAACTTCGAGCAGTACTTC. Protein sequence: CASSLGRGNFEQYF.